This record concerns one T cell receptor beta chain sequence. One entry per CDR3 protein results from TCRdb running MiXCR on the 5' RACE reads. This sample has roughly 300,000 distinct CDR3 sequences; roughly 13% occur once, and the top ten carry about a fifth. Germline CDR1 reads SGHTA; CDR2 reads FQGTGA. V lost 2 bases and J lost 2, with 8 bases in between. The CDR3 sequence is 14 residues long. These data come from a study of T-cell memory formation after mild COVID-19. What was sequenced was PBMCs or a T cell subset sorted from them (not recorded which). The TCR sequence derives from a man aged 18 to 29 who had mild COVID-19 (a few samples of this study predate the infection). Cell type and time point are not known. The genes are TRBV7-3 and TRBJ2-3; D call uncertain. CDR3 coding DNA: TGTGCCAGCAGCTTATCGCGAGACACAGATACGCAGTATTTT. Protein sequence: CASSLSRDTDTQYF.